This T cell receptor beta chain was identified in a study of T cell changes during pregnancy in multiple sclerosis. Trimming took 0 bases from V and 4 from J; bases not matched to a gene: 5. CDR3 length equals 14 residues. Germline V gene lookup returns CDR1 GTSNPN and CDR2 SVGIG (reference sequence). TCRdb's table, derived via immunoSEQ multiplex PCR, lists solely in-frame clones and lacks some. The top ten clones hold about 3.2% of a sample with about 110,000 clones, approximately 89% of them seen once. The clonotype comes from a female donor with multiple sclerosis, enrolled in a pregnancy study. Sample: peripheral blood, taken after pregnancy. This chain connects TRBV30 to TRBJ2-7; TRBD1 matches at 8 bases. The CDR3 here is CAWSVGQGAYEQYF. The DNA for the CDR3 is TGTGCCTGGAGTGTTGGGCAGGGGGCATACGAGCAGTACTTC.